This T cell receptor (beta chain) was recorded in a study of blood T cell repertoires in COVID-19. Turning to the study itself: Both acute and convalescent COVID-19 samples were obtained from the United States, Italy and Spain. The cDNA or gDNA used as material had been derived from T cells, B-cell-depleted T cells, or PBMCs.

Resolution of symptoms, clearance, or two negative PCRs was present in recovered Cohort 3 donors. In the study's own analysis: Reference gene primers were amplified, and this amplification served to estimate nucleated cell counts. Profiled with immunoSEQ multiplex PCR; TCRdb holds only in-frame clones, not every one. The DNA was the basis for D and trimming; V, J and clone size are from that table. The sample includes a few hundred thousand clones, around 89% of them seen just once. CDR1 and CDR2 (germline): KGHSH, LQKENI. J was trimmed by 4 bases and V by 3 bases; bases with no gene match: 4. The CDR3 consists of 15 residues.

The TCR sequence derives from a middle-aged woman who had recovered from COVID-19. The sample comprised PBMCs or T cells enriched from blood (not recorded which). The gene calls are TRBV18 and TRBJ2-7; 12 bases match TRBD2. The CDR3 bases are TGTGCCAGCTCACCGCCCGGGACTAGCGGGTACGAGCAGTACTTC. Its translation is CASSPPGTSGYEQYF.